This entry describes one TCR beta chain. This record belongs to a study of Ad26.COV2.S vaccination and SARS-CoV-2 variants. Overall study: Intramuscularly, Ad26.COV2.S was given either once or twice, 56 days apart.

Treatment reported: over 15 received Ad26.COV2.S at low or high dose, single or two shots; 5 received placebo; per-sample allocation not given. It was on day 63 after the first vaccine or placebo injection that samples were taken. The CDR3 is 14 amino acids. V lost 2 bases and J lost 9; bases outside the gene matches: 6. CDR1 LNHNV and CDR2 YYDKDF come from the germline V gene (reference sequence). Assay: immunoSEQ multiplex PCR; the TCRdb copy retains only in-frame clones and omits some. The data contain roughly 510,000 clones, 87% of them singletons. This material consisted of peripheral blood, taken in a trial of Ad26.COV2.S vaccine versus placebo. The TCR was taken from a person between 18 and 65 years old who received the Ad26.COV2.S COVID-19 vaccine or a placebo. J is TRBJ2-5 and V is TRBV15, with TRBD1 identical over 10 bases. The CDR3 region has the DNA TGTGCCACCAGCAGAACCGGGACAGGGGCGGCCCAGTACTTC. Translating gives CATSRTGTGAAQYF.